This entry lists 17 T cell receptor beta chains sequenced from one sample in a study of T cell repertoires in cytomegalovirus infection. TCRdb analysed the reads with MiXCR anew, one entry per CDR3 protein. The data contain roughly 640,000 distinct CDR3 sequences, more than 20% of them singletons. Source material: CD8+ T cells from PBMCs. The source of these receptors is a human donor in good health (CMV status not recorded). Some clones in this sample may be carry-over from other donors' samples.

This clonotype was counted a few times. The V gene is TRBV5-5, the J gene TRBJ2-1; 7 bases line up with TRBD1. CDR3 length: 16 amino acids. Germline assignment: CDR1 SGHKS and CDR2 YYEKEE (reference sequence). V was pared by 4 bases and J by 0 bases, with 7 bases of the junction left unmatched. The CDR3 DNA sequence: TGTGCCAGCAGCCCGGGACAGCCCAGCTCCTACAATGAGCAGTTCTTC. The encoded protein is CASSPGQPSSYNEQFF.

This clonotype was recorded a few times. As DNA, the CDR3 is TGTGCCAGCAGCTTTAGGGTCGACGCGCTTACAAGCACAGATACGCAGTATTTT. It codes for CASSFRVDALTSTDTQYF. The rearrangement uses TRBV7-9 and TRBJ2-3, with D unclear. Germline CDR1 reads SEHNR; CDR2 reads FQNEAQ (reference sequence). The CDR3 totals 18 residues. Trimming pared 3 bases from V and 0 bases from J, leaving 19 bases between. Supplemented by reference TRBV7-9 and TRBJ2-3, the full variable domain reads DTGVSQNPRHKITKRGQNVTFRCDPISEHNRLYWYRQTLGQGPEFLTYFQNEAQLEKSRLLSDRFSAERPKGSFSTLEIQRTEQGDSAMYLCASSFRVDALTSTDTQYFGPGTRLTVL.

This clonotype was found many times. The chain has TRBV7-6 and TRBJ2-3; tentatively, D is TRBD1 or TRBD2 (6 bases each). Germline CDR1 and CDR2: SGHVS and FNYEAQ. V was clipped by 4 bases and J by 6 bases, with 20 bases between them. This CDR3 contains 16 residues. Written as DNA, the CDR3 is TGTGCCAGCAGCTCAAGGGGGGATTGGGGGTCGGATACGCAGTATTTT. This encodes CASSSRGDWGSDTQYF.

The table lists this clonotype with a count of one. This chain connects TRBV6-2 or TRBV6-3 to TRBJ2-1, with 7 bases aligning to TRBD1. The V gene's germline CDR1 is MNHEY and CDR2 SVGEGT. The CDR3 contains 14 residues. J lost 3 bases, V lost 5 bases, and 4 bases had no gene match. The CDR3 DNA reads TGTGCCAGCAGTCGGGGACAGTTCTACAATGAGCAGTTCTTC. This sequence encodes CASSRGQFYNEQFF.

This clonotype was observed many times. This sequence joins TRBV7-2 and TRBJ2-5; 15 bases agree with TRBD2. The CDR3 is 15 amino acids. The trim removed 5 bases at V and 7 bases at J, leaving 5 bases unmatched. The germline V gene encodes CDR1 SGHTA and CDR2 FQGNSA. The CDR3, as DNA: TGTGCCAGCAGCCCTGGACTAGCGGGGGGGTCGACCCAGTACTTC. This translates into CASSPGLAGGSTQYF.

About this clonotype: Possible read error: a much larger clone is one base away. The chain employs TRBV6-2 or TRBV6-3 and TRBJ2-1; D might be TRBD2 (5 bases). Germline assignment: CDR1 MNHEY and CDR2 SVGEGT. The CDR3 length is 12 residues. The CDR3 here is CASSLDPPGKYF. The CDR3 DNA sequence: TGTGCCAGCAGTCTTGACCCTCCCGGGAAGTACTTC.

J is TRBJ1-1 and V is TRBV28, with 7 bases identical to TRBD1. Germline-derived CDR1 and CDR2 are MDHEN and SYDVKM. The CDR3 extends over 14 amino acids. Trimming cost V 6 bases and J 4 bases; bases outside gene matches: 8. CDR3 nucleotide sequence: TGTGCCAGCAGGTACAGGGGAAGCGCCACTGAAGCTTTCTTT. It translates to CASRYRGSATEAFF.

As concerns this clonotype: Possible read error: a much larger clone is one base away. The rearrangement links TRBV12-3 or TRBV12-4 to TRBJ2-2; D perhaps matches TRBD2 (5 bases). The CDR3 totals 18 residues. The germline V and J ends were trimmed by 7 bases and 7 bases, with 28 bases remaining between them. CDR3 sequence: CASNFSYSQMREHGELFF. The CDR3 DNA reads TGTGCCAGCAACTTTTCCTACAGCCAAATGAGGGAACACGGGGAGCTGTTTTTT.

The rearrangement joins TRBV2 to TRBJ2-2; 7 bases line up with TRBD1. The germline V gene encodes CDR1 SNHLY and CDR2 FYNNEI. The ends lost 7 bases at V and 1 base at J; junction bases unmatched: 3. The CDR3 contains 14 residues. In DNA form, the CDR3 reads TGTGCCAGCATGGGACAGCTGAACACCGGGGAGCTGTTTTTT. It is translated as CASMGQLNTGELFF.

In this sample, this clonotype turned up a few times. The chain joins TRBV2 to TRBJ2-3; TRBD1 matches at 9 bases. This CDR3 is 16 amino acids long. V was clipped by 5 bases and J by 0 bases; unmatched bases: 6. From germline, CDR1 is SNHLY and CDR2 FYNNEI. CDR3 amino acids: CASSLPGTGSTDTQYF. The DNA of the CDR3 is TGTGCCAGCAGTCTCCCCGGGACAGGGAGCACAGATACGCAGTATTTT.

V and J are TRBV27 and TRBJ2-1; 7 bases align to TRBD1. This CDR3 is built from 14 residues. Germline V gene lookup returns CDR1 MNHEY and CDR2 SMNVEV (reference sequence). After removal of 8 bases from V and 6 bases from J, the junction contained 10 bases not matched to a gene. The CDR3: CASGPGQSINEQFF. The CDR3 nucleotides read TGTGCCAGCGGGCCGGGACAGTCGATCAATGAGCAGTTCTTC.

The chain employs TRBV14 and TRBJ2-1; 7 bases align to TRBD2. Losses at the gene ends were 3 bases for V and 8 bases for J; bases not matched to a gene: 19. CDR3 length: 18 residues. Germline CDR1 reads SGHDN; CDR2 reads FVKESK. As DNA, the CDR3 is TGTGCCAGCAGCCATCGGTTGTGGGGGACTGCGGGAGACGATGAGCAGTTCTTC. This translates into CASSHRLWGTAGDDEQFF. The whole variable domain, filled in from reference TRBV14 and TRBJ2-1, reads EAGVTQFPSHSVIEKGQTVTLRCDPISGHDNLYWYRRVMGKEIKFLLHFVKESKQDESGMPNNRFLAERTGGTYSTLKVQPAELEDSGVYFCASSHRLWGTAGDDEQFFGPGTRLTVL.

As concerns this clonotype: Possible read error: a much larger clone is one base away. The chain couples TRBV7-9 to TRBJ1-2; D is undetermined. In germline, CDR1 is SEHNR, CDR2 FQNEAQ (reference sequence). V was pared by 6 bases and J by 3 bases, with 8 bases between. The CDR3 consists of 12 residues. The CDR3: CASRPEDYGYTF. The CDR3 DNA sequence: TGTGCCAGCAGACCTGAAGACTATGGCTACACCTTC. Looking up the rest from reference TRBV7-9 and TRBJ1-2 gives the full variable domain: DTGVSQNPRHKITKRGQNVTFRCDPISEHNRLYWYRQTLGQGPEFLTYFQNEAQLEKSRLLSDRFSAERPKGSFSTLEIQRTEQGDSAMYLCASRPEDYGYTFGSGTRLTVV.

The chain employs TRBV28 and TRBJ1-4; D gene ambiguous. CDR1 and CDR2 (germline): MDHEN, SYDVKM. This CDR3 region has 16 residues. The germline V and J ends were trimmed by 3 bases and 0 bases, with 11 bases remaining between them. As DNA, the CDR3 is TGTGCCAGCAGTTTCCCTACACTAGCAACTAATGAAAAACTGTTTTTT. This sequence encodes CASSFPTLATNEKLFF.

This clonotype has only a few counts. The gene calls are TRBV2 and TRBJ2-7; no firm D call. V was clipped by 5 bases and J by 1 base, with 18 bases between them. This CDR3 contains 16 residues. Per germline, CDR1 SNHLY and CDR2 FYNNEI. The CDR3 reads CASSISSNLWSYEQYV. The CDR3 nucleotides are TGTGCCAGCAGTATCTCCTCCAATTTGTGGTCCTACGAGCAGTACGTC.

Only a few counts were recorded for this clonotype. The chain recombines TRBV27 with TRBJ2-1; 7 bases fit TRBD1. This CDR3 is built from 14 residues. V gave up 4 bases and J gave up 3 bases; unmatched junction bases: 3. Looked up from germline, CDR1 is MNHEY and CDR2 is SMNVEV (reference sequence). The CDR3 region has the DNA TGTGCCAGCAGTTCCTGGGACAGCTACAATGAGCAGTTCTTC. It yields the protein CASSSWDSYNEQFF.

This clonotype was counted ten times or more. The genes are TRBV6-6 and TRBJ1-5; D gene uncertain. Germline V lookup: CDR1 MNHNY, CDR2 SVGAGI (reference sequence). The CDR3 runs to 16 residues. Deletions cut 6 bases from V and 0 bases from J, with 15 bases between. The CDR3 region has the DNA TGTGCCAGCAGACCCGAAGGAACTTATAGCAATCAGCCCCAGCATTTT. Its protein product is CASRPEGTYSNQPQHF.